This T cell receptor beta chain was profiled in a study of tissue T cells after allogeneic stem cell transplantation. Whole-study results and caveats: Limitations included a small, clinically heterogeneous cohort and limited sampling depth. Motif-based clustering found tissue-specific repertoire signatures shared across patients, though few clones were shared. Blood and spleen captured only part of the tissue TCR repertoire.

Some clones are missing from TCRdb's copy, which holds only in-frame ones; the method was immunoSEQ multiplex PCR. The sample has about 9,500 clones; approximately 64% are singletons. This CDR3 contains 13 residues. The V gene lost 3 bases and the J gene lost 6 bases, with 12 bases spanning the gap. Germline-derived CDR1 and CDR2 are MDHEN and SYDVKM. Points on this clone: As yet, its antigen is unknown.

V and J are TRBV28 and TRBJ2-7; a possible D gene is TRBD1 (6 bases). The source was tissue from the ileum, collected at autopsy. This clonotype was obtained from a woman aged 18-49 years with breast cancer. CDR3 amino acids: CASSFLGAGEQYF. The DNA of the CDR3 is TGTGCCAGCAGTTTCCTGGGGGCTGGCGAGCAGTACTTC.